Below, 29 T cell receptor beta chains from the same sample are listed, as sequenced in a study of T cell responses to AZD1222 COVID-19 vaccine. Using immunoSEQ multiplex PCR, the repertoire was profiled, and TCRdb retains in-frame clones only, with some absent. Of 85,000 to 130,000 clones in the sample, about nine tenths were seen once. Specimen: peripheral blood, collected 28 days after the second dose of the MenACWY control vaccine. Source of these receptors: an adult who received the MenACWY meningococcal vaccine as a control.

V usage is TRBV5-8 and J usage is TRBJ1-1; TRBD1 might be the D (6 bases). CDR1 and CDR2 (germline): SGHTS, YDEGEE. This CDR3 comprises 15 residues. The V and J ends lost 4 bases and 2 bases respectively, with 15 bases between them. The CDR3 sequence: CASSMNIGGNTEAFF. CDR3 DNA sequence: TGTGCCAGCAGCATGAATATTGGGGGCAACACTGAAGCTTTCTTT.

This clone was picked up a small number of times. The chain recombines TRBV6-1 with TRBJ1-2; possible D gene TRBD1, 5 bases. The germline V gene has CDR1 MNHNS and CDR2 SASEGT. V lost 0 bases, J lost 5 bases, and 13 bases lay in between. The CDR3 contains 15 residues. CDR3 sequence (DNA): TGTGCCAGCAGTGAAGCCCGACAGACCCCGTATGGCTACACCTTC. Its translation is CASSEARQTPYGYTF.

J is TRBJ1-2 and V is TRBV4-1, with 7 positions matching TRBD1. Germline CDR1 is MGHRA and CDR2 is YSYEKL. V was pared by 1 base and J by 4 bases, with 3 bases of the junction left unmatched. CDR3 length equals 14 residues. Written as DNA, the CDR3 is TGCGCCAGCAGCCAAGCCGGGACAGTCTATGGCTACACCTTC. Its protein is CASSQAGTVYGYTF.

V and J are TRBV3-1 (or the pseudogene TRBV3-2) and TRBJ1-6, with 7 positions matching TRBD1. Germline trimming cut 3 bases from V and 8 bases from J; bases unmatched to any gene: 13. The CDR3 runs to 17 residues. CDR1 is LGHDT, CDR2 YNNKEL, per germline (reference sequence). DNA of the CDR3: TGTGCCAGCAGCCATTCAGGGTCAGGGGGTCGGTATTCACCCCTCCACTTT. As protein: CASSHSGSGGRYSPLHF.

The chain carries TRBV19 and TRBJ1-3; D unresolved. The CDR3 runs to 13 residues. Germline CDR1 is LNHDA and CDR2 is SQIVND (reference sequence). Trimming shortened V by 9 bases and J by 3 bases, and 12 bases separated the two germline ends. CDR3 sequence reads: CASRRMYGNTIYF. The CDR3 nucleotides are TGTGCCAGCCGGCGGATGTATGGAAACACCATATATTTT. Full variable domain (remainder filled in from reference TRBV19 and TRBJ1-3): DGGITQSPKYLFRKEGQNVTLSCEQNLNHDAMYWYRQDPGQGLRLIYYSQIVNDFQKGDIAEGYSVSREKKESFPLTVTSAQKNPTAFYLCASRRMYGNTIYFGEGSWLTVV.

The chain couples TRBV7-6 to TRBJ1-1, with unresolved D. CDR1 SGHVS and CDR2 FNYEAQ come from the germline V gene. The V end was cut by 6 bases, the J end by 1 base, with 18 bases between. The CDR3 totals 16 residues. The DNA of the CDR3 is TGTGCCAGCAGTTCACTCGCCGTGCACCCGAACACTGAAGCTTTCTTT. Translation: CASSSLAVHPNTEAFF.

The rearrangement links TRBV28 to TRBJ1-6; possible D gene TRBD1, 5 bases. The CDR3 totals 15 residues. Looked up from germline, CDR1 is MDHEN and CDR2 is SYDVKM. V was cut by 7 bases and J by 8 bases, with 18 bases left in between. DNA of the CDR3: TGTGCCAGCATCCGCGACGACAGTCGATATTCACCCCTCCACTTT. It codes for CASIRDDSRYSPLHF.

Only a few counts were recorded for this clone. As DNA, the CDR3 is TGTGCCAGCAACGAGCGGGGAACCTACGAGCAGTACTTC. Its translation: CASNERGTYEQYF. V is TRBV7-2 and J is TRBJ2-7; TRBD2 matches at 7 bases. This CDR3 is built from 13 residues. CDR1 and CDR2 (germline): SGHTA, FQGNSA. Germline trimming cut 7 bases from V and 2 bases from J; bases unmatched to any gene: 5.

V is TRBV25-1 and J is TRBJ2-7, with D hard to call. V was shortened by 10 bases and J by 5 bases, with 15 bases between the two germline ends. This CDR3 region has 12 residues. Germline CDR1 reads MGHDK; CDR2 reads SYGVNS. This CDR3 reads CATSIVDNEQYF. CDR3 DNA: TGTGCCACCTCGATCGTTGACAACGAGCAGTACTTC.

V usage is TRBV5-5 and J usage is TRBJ2-7, with D uncertain. The CDR3 sequence is 13 residues long. Germline V gene lookup returns CDR1 SGHKS and CDR2 YYEKEE (reference sequence). The V and J ends lost 3 bases and 7 bases respectively, with 14 bases between them. In nucleotides, the CDR3 is TGTGCCAGCAGCTCGAGCACTCGTACTGAGCAGTACTTC. Its protein product is CASSSSTRTEQYF.

J is TRBJ1-6 and V is TRBV7-2; 8 bases are shared with TRBD1. From germline, CDR1 is SGHTA and CDR2 FQGNSA. This CDR3 spans 12 amino acids. V trimming: 8 bases; J trimming: 12 bases; junction bases outside the gene matches: 6. CDR3 DNA sequence: TGTGCCAGCCGGACAGGGAGCGGACCCCTCCACTTT. Translation: CASRTGSGPLHF.

The rearrangement links TRBV6-5 to TRBJ1-6; weak D call: TRBD1 (5 bases). Germline lookup yields CDR1 MNHEY and CDR2 SVGAGI. The CDR3 contains 12 residues. V lost 7 bases, J lost 7 bases, and 8 bases lay in between. The CDR3 loop reads CASIGGNSPLHF. The DNA of the CDR3 is TGTGCCAGCATTGGGGGAAATTCACCCCTCCACTTT.

The genes are TRBV7-8 and TRBJ1-5; 9 bases are a match to TRBD1. The CDR3 totals 17 residues. Germline CDR1 is SGHVS and CDR2 is FQNEAQ. V gave up 5 bases and J gave up 1 base; unmatched junction bases: 9. The CDR3 DNA follows: TGTGCCAGCAGCGTCCAGACAGGGGGTTTGAGCAATCAGCCCCAGCATTTT. Translated, it gives CASSVQTGGLSNQPQHF.

The chain uses TRBV7-2 and TRBJ2-5; D ambiguous. V shed 1 base and J shed 7 bases, with 10 bases lying between them. In germline, CDR1 is SGHTA, CDR2 FQGNSA. This CDR3 is built from 13 residues. The CDR3 is CASSLGLYGTQYF. For the CDR3, the DNA is TGTGCCAGCAGCTTAGGCTTATATGGGACCCAGTACTTC.

This chain uses TRBV5-5 with TRBJ2-2, with TRBD1 matching over 8 bases. J was trimmed by 2 bases and V by 4 bases; bases with no gene match: 10. Looked up from germline, CDR1 is SGHKS and CDR2 is YYEKEE (reference sequence). The CDR3 is 17 residues long. In DNA form, the CDR3 reads TGTGCCAGCAGCGGGGAGGACAGGGATGTCAACACCGGGGAGCTGTTTTTT. Its protein is CASSGEDRDVNTGELFF.

In DNA form, the CDR3 reads TGTGCCAGCAGCTTAATCGGGACAGGGGTGGCATATAGCAATCAGCCCCAGCATTTT. Amino acids: CASSLIGTGVAYSNQPQHF. This sequence joins TRBV11-3 and TRBJ1-5; 10 bases map to TRBD1. Germline CDR1 and CDR2: SGHNT and YENEEA. The V gene end was trimmed by 2 bases and the J gene end by 0 bases; junction bases not matched to a gene: 10. This CDR3 region has 19 residues.

The chain employs TRBV7-6 and TRBJ1-6, with TRBD1 identical over 9 bases. Germline V gene lookup returns CDR1 SGHVS and CDR2 FNYEAQ. The length of the CDR3 is 18 residues. J gave up 7 bases and V 1 base, and 11 bases lay outside the gene matches. CDR3 in DNA: TGTGCCAGCAGCTTAGTGGGTCCGGGACAGGGAAGAAATTCACCCCTCCACTTT. This gives the protein CASSLVGPGQGRNSPLHF.

Only one count was recorded for this clone. The CDR3 here is CASSQDLMGRKAFF. The CDR3 DNA reads as TGTGCCAGCAGCCAAGATCTTATGGGGAGGAAAGCTTTCTTT. The V gene is TRBV4-2, the J gene TRBJ1-1, with D unclear. The CDR3 totals 14 residues. V lost 0 bases to trimming and J lost 9 bases, with 14 bases between them. Germline loops: CDR1 LGHNA, CDR2 YNFKEQ.

The V gene is TRBV6-2 or TRBV6-3, the J gene TRBJ1-2; TRBD1 matches 7 bases. CDR1 and CDR2 from the germline V gene are MNHEY and SVGEGT. The CDR3 runs to 14 residues. Losses at the gene ends were 4 bases for V and 6 bases for J; bases not matched to a gene: 8. The CDR3 loop reads CASSSRQGLDGYTF. The DNA for the CDR3 is TGTGCCAGCAGTTCCCGACAGGGCTTGGATGGCTACACCTTC.

This chain joins TRBV25-1 and TRBJ1-6; 8 bases are shared with TRBD1. Germline V lookup: CDR1 MGHDK, CDR2 SYGVNS. V shed 5 bases, J shed 17 bases, and the junction held 8 bases outside the gene matches. This CDR3 is 12 amino acids long. CDR3 coding DNA: TGTGCCAGCAGTCTCCCAGGGGGCTACGTCCACTTT. It yields the protein CASSLPGGYVHF.

This chain joins TRBV2 and TRBJ1-4, with no clear D. In germline, CDR1 is SNHLY, CDR2 FYNNEI. V gave up 6 bases and J gave up 7 bases, with 9 bases separating them. CDR3 length: 12 amino acids. The CDR3 loop reads CASSPFREKLFF. CDR3 coding DNA: TGTGCCAGCAGCCCTTTCCGTGAAAAACTGTTTTTT.

The chain has TRBV28 and TRBJ1-2; D is uncertain. Trimming shortened V by 6 bases and J by 0 bases, and 8 bases separated the two germline ends. The CDR3 has 13 residues. CDR1 and CDR2 (germline): MDHEN, SYDVKM. This CDR3 reads CASRRPPNYGYTF. In DNA, the CDR3 is TGTGCCAGCAGAAGGCCTCCTAACTATGGCTACACCTTC.

The gene calls are TRBV3-1 (or the pseudogene TRBV3-2) and TRBJ1-2; D is perhaps TRBD1 (6 bases). Germline CDR1 and CDR2: LGHDT and YNNKEL (reference sequence). The CDR3 covers 14 residues. The V gene lost 1 base and the J gene lost 6 bases, with 12 bases spanning the gap. The CDR3, as DNA: TGTGCCAGCAGCCAAGGCCGGAGGGGGGATGGCTACACCTTC. It translates to CASSQGRRGDGYTF.

The rearrangement links TRBV3-1 (or the pseudogene TRBV3-2) to TRBJ2-3; no clear D gene. Germline V lookup: CDR1 LGHDT, CDR2 YNNKEL (reference sequence). The CDR3 sequence is 12 residues long. V was pared by 0 bases and J by 6 bases, with 4 bases between. The DNA for the CDR3 is TGTGCCAGCAGCCAAGACTGGGATACGCAGTATTTT. Translated, it gives CASSQDWDTQYF.

The genes are TRBV6-6 and TRBJ1-2, with D possibly being TRBD1 (6 bases). The CDR3 covers 13 residues. The germline V and J ends were trimmed by 8 bases and 3 bases, with 13 bases remaining between them. Germline lookup yields CDR1 MNHNY and CDR2 SVGAGI (reference sequence). The CDR3 sequence: CASSGQLDYGYTF. CDR3 sequence (DNA): TGTGCCAGCTCCGGACAGTTGGACTATGGCTACACCTTC.

The chain uses TRBV5-5 and TRBJ1-2; possible D gene TRBD1, 6 bases. The CDR3 is made up of 14 amino acids. V dropped 4 bases and J dropped 8 bases, with 18 bases sitting between them. CDR1 is SGHKS, CDR2 YYEKEE, per germline (reference sequence). CDR3 amino acids: CASSPGGGSGGYTF. The CDR3 DNA reads as TGTGCCAGCAGCCCCGGGGGGGGCTCGGGGGGCTACACCTTC.

The rearrangement uses TRBV27 and TRBJ1-5; possible D gene TRBD1, 5 bases. Trimming took 6 bases from V and 7 from J, leaving 10 bases between them. This CDR3 is 12 amino acids long. Germline CDR1 reads MNHEY; CDR2 reads SMNVEV (reference sequence). CDR3 region: CASSRWGQPQHF. The DNA of the CDR3 is TGTGCCAGCAGCCGGTGGGGCCAGCCCCAGCATTTT.

The V gene is TRBV11-3, the J gene TRBJ2-7, with 8 bases that match TRBD1. The CDR3 runs 15 residues. Germline V gives CDR1 SGHNT, CDR2 YENEEA. The trim removed 5 bases at V and 2 bases at J, leaving 8 bases unmatched. The CDR3 DNA reads as TGTGCCAGCAGCCGGAGCCGGGACAGGACCTACGAGCAGTACTTC. Translated, it gives CASSRSRDRTYEQYF.

The chain is built from TRBV28 and TRBJ1-2; D gene uncertain. The germline V gene encodes CDR1 MDHEN and CDR2 SYDVKM. The CDR3 length is 15 residues. V lost 2 bases and J 4 bases, leaving 14 bases between the germline ends. CDR3 residues: CASSLSGSRIYGYTF. Here the CDR3 DNA reads TGTGCCAGCAGTTTAAGTGGTTCCCGAATCTATGGCTACACCTTC.